Sequencing of this T cell receptor (beta chain) was carried out in a study of CD8 T cells in Susac syndrome (dated by TCRdb to the late 2010s). Broadly, across the study: Of the Susac syndrome patients who were sequenced, roughly 8 were in clinical remission while 5 or 6 had clinically active disease. Susac syndrome patients were therapy-naive, on corticosteroids (some also receiving IVIg), or on IVIg alone at blood withdrawal. Repertoire sequencing was used to test whether CD8+ T cell activation and differentiation in Susac syndrome was antigen driven. Study-wide findings and limitations: The CD4+ T cell repertoire of patients with Susac syndrome showed no detectable clonal expansion. The number of individuals in the TCR sequencing and HLA analysis was recognized as being relatively small.

The CDR3 measures 14 amino acids from cysteine to phenylalanine. Only the CDR3 part of the read is kept: 42 bases, read in frame from the first base. Trimming removed 8 bases from V and 15 bases from J, leaving 26 bases between the germline ends. Looking up the germline V gene yields CDR1 KGHSH and CDR2 LQKENI. Comments on this clonotype: Its binding antigen is unknown. Within one base of it there is no much larger clone, and no base qualities were kept.

RNA was extracted using the RNeasy kit, and about 0.5 to 1 ug of the RNA was reverse transcribed with random hexamers. The immunoSEQ multiplex PCR assay, which covers 54 Vbeta and 13 Jbeta segments, was used to amplify TCR beta CDR3 regions. Bias from PCR amplification was corrected by using a synthetic template baseline for primer optimization and for computational correction. As for the authors' bioinformatics: Reads were assigned to V, D and J genes according to IMGT and analyzed in immunoSEQ Analyzer, with only productive sequences retained. Clonality was computed as one minus Shannon entropy normalized by log2 of the number of productive unique sequences. For each patient and control, public and private clones were evaluated within the 100 most prevalent clones. Susac-specific clones were defined as absent from healthy and MS cohorts, over a thousand published viral clones and other ImmuneACCESS disease sequences. The raw public reads went through TCRdb reprocessing: fastp at Q25, MiXCR clone calling, in-frame beta chains kept. CDR3 protein sequences are deduplicated, and each keeps its most common genes and DNA. Here the V and J calls rest on TCRdb's processing, not on the authors' analysis. This sample is represented by about 140,000 distinct CDR3 sequences; 95% of them were singletons. Jointly, the top ten make up about 0.14% of the sample.

Peripheral blood CD8+ and CD4+ T cells from healthy donors, Susac syndrome patients and multiple sclerosis patients were profiled using high-throughput TCR beta sequencing. Recently defined diagnostic criteria for definite or probable disease were met by the Susac syndrome patients. Bulk CD8+ and CD4+ T cells were purified magnetically by negative isolation, whereas CD8+ TEMRA cells were enriched by FACS. Blood was collected in EDTA tubes and processed within 24 hours, with PBMCs isolated through density gradient centrifugation. PBMCs destined for TCR sequencing were cryopreserved in liquid nitrogen and later thawed in a 37 °C water bath. A purity of at least 90% was achieved for sorted or isolated CD4+, CD8+ and CD8+ TEMRA cells.

The sample was CD4+ T cells from PBMCs. This TCR was recovered from a human donor with Susac syndrome. The rearrangement joined TRBV18 to TRBJ2-1; no D gene call is confident. The CDR3 reads CASLQEKPLSFWFF. The sequenced DNA is TGTGCCAGCCTTCAGGAGAAGCCCCTCTCCTTCTGGTTCTTC. With the rest looked up from the reference TRBV18 and TRBJ2-1 genes rather than sequenced, the full variable domain is NAGVMQNPRHLVRRRGQEARLRCSPMKGHSHVYWYRQLPEEGLKFMVYLQKENIIDESGMPKERFSAEFPKEGPSILRIQQVVRGDSAAYFCASLQEKPLSFWFFGPGTRLTVL.